The 27 T cell receptor beta chains below all came from one sample that was sequenced in a study of shared clonotypes between healthy human individuals. The assay was immunoSEQ multiplex PCR, and TCRdb's table has in-frame clones only and misses some. The sample yields around 2.3 million clones, around 95% seen once. Sequenced material: naive CD4+ T cells sorted from blood. Indicated subset: CD45RA+ positively selected. These receptor sequences come from a man aged 18-30 years in good health.

The rearrangement joins TRBV10-3 to TRBJ2-7; 7 bases line up with TRBD1. CDR3 length: 11 amino acids. Germline trimming cut 10 bases from V and 6 bases from J; bases unmatched to any gene: 6. Germline V gene data show CDR1 as ENHRY and CDR2 as SYGVKD. The CDR3 loop reads CASGQVGEQYF. CDR3 DNA: TGTGCCAGCGGACAGGTAGGCGAGCAGTACTTC.

The genes are TRBV7-8 and TRBJ2-1; 11 nucleotides line up with TRBD2. Germline loops: CDR1 SGHVS, CDR2 FQNEAQ. V lost 0 bases to trimming and J lost 2 bases; unmatched junction nucleotides: 12. The CDR3 extends over 20 amino acids. The CDR3 DNA is TGTGCCAGCAGCTTAGCTGGACTAGCGGGCGCAAGAGCCCCCTACAATGAGCAGTTCTTC. It translates to CASSLAGLAGARAPYNEQFF.

With respect to this clone: Other DNA sequences from this sample encode an identical CDR3 as well. The rearrangement links TRBV5-6 to TRBJ2-2; D is ambiguous. Germline V gives CDR1 SGHDT, CDR2 YYEEEE. This CDR3 comprises 14 residues. Trimming cost V 0 bases and J 5 bases, with 8 bases left between them. In DNA, the CDR3 is TGTGCCAGCAGCTTGGTTTCGGGTACCGGGGAGCTGTTTTTT. This codes for CASSLVSGTGELFF.

The chain combines TRBV5-6 with TRBJ2-3; 10 bases align to TRBD2. CDR3 length: 17 residues. The V gene's germline CDR1 is SGHDT and CDR2 YYEEEE. After removal of 0 bases from V and 0 bases from J, the junction contained 4 bases not matched to a gene. CDR3 coding DNA: TGTGCCAGCAGCTTGGCCGTTAGCGGGGGGAGCACAGATACGCAGTATTTT. It translates to CASSLAVSGGSTDTQYF.

The V gene is TRBV28, the J gene TRBJ1-6; 7 bases are shared with TRBD1. CDR3 length: 16 amino acids. In germline, CDR1 is MDHEN, CDR2 SYDVKM. V was pared by 3 bases and J by 3 bases, with 5 bases of the junction left unmatched. The CDR3, as DNA: TGTGCCAGCAGTTTGAATACAGGGGTCTATAATTCACCCCTCCACTTT. Its protein is CASSLNTGVYNSPLHF. Based on the CDR3 plus reference TRBV28 and TRBJ1-6, the full variable domain is DVKVTQSSRYLVKRTGEKVFLECVQDMDHENMFWYRQDPGLGLRLIYFSYDVKMKEKGDIPEGYSVSREKKERFSLILESASTNQTSMYLCASSLNTGVYNSPLHFGNGTRLTVT.

Written as DNA, the CDR3 is TGTGCCAGCAGTGAACCCGGTCCCCGCCGGGAGACCCAGTACTTC. Translation gives CASSEPGPRRETQYF. This chain links TRBV6-1 with TRBJ2-5; unclear D gene. The CDR3 extends over 15 amino acids. Germline-derived CDR1 and CDR2 are MNHNS and SASEGT. V gave up 2 bases and J gave up 5 bases, with 15 bases separating them.

V and J are TRBV28 and TRBJ1-2; D not resolved. Germline lookup yields CDR1 MDHEN and CDR2 SYDVKM. V was pared by 5 bases and J by 7 bases, with 14 bases between. The CDR3 runs 13 residues. For the CDR3, the DNA is TGTGCCAGCAGTAATATAGGTAGGGTTGGCTACACCTTC. Translation gives CASSNIGRVGYTF.

This sequence joins TRBV19 and TRBJ2-7; the match to TRBD1 covers 8 bases. CDR1 is LNHDA, CDR2 SQIVND, per germline (reference sequence). This CDR3 spans 13 amino acids. The trim removed 7 bases at V and 5 bases at J, leaving 7 bases unmatched. CDR3 protein: CASTNDRGNEQYF. The DNA for the CDR3 is TGTGCCAGTACCAACGACAGGGGTAACGAGCAGTACTTC.

The rearrangement links TRBV5-4 to TRBJ2-3; tentative D call: TRBD2 (5 bases). This CDR3 has 16 residues. Deletions cut 2 bases from V and 6 bases from J, with 19 bases between. Germline V CDR1 and CDR2: SGHNT, YYREEE (reference sequence). In nucleotides, the CDR3 is TGTGCCAGCAGCTTAGGTCTAGCAGCGCGGAGCGATACGCAGTATTTT. This encodes CASSLGLAARSDTQYF.

Worth noting for this clone: Other nucleotide sequences from this sample produce the same CDR3. The genes are TRBV5-4 and TRBJ1-6; D remains unclear. CDR1 is SGHNT and CDR2 is YYREEE in the germline V gene (reference sequence). This CDR3 is 14 amino acids long. V was shortened by 1 base and J by 5 bases, with 7 bases between the two germline ends. The DNA of the CDR3 is TGTGCCAGCAGCTTGCCTGGAGATAATTCACCCCTCCACTTT. The encoded protein is CASSLPGDNSPLHF.

J is TRBJ1-4 and V is TRBV5-1, with 9 bases matching TRBD1. Trimming at V came to 4 bases and at J to 6 bases, leaving 4 bases not matched to a gene. The CDR3 is 14 residues long. The V gene's germline CDR1 is SGHRS and CDR2 YFSETQ. CDR3 protein: CASSPGTGHEKLFF. The CDR3 DNA is TGCGCCAGCAGCCCCGGGACAGGGCATGAAAAACTGTTTTTT.

The chain uses TRBV11-2 and TRBJ2-7; TRBD1 matches at 11 bases. The J segment lost 6 bases and the V segment lost 8 bases, leaving 12 bases of the junction unmatched. CDR1 SGHAT and CDR2 FQNNGV come from the germline V gene. The CDR3 consists of 15 residues. CDR3 in DNA: TGTGCCAGCCGATGGGCCGGGACAGGGGGAGCCGAGCAGTACTTC. The encoded protein is CASRWAGTGGAEQYF.

The chain employs TRBV27 and TRBJ2-3, with D possibly TRBD1 on 6 matching bases. Trimming removed 6 bases at V and 4 bases at J, with 11 bases between. Per germline, CDR1 MNHEY and CDR2 SMNVEV (reference sequence). There are 13 residues in the CDR3. The CDR3 loop reads CASSSRGPDTQYF. CDR3 in DNA: TGTGCCAGCAGCTCCAGGGGCCCAGATACGCAGTATTTT.

This chain links TRBV2 with TRBJ1-2; 12 bases align to TRBD1. Looked up from germline, CDR1 is SNHLY and CDR2 is FYNNEI. CDR3 length: 15 amino acids. J gave up 5 bases and V 4 bases, and 5 bases lay outside the gene matches. CDR3 loop: CASSAGTGGAYGYTF. Written as DNA, the CDR3 is TGTGCCAGCAGTGCCGGGACAGGGGGCGCATATGGCTACACCTTC.

This clone has just one count. The gene calls are TRBV7-2 and TRBJ1-3, with D uncertain. In germline, CDR1 is SGHTA, CDR2 FQGNSA. The CDR3 spans 14 residues. Deletions cut 5 bases from V and 2 bases from J, with 10 bases between. The CDR3 nucleotides read TGTGCCAGCAGCGCGCGAAAGGCTGGAAACACCATATATTTT. Its protein is CASSARKAGNTIYF.

This chain uses TRBV7-9 with TRBJ2-2, with no clear D. The length of the CDR3 is 14 residues. Per germline, CDR1 SEHNR and CDR2 FQNEAQ (reference sequence). Trimming took off 2 bases at V and 1 base at J, with 5 bases between the two ends. The CDR3 DNA reads as TGTGCCAGCAGCTTAAGAGAGAACACCGGGGAGCTGTTTTTT. Its protein product is CASSLRENTGELFF.

The chain carries TRBV30 and TRBJ1-1; a weak D match, TRBD1 (6 bases). The CDR3 runs to 15 residues. V was clipped by 2 bases and J by 3 bases, with 16 bases between them. Germline values: CDR1 GTSNPN, CDR2 SVGIG (reference sequence). As DNA, the CDR3 is TGTGCCTGGAGTCTAGGATTACAGGGTCACACTGAAGCTTTCTTT. As protein: CAWSLGLQGHTEAFF.

A word on this clone: In the same sample, other DNA sequences code for this CDR3. The CDR3 loop is CASSEQANYGYTF. In DNA, the CDR3 is TGTGCCAGCAGTGAACAGGCTAACTATGGCTACACCTTC. The chain links TRBV6-1 to TRBJ1-2, with D hard to call. From germline, CDR1 is MNHNS and CDR2 SASEGT. V lost 2 bases and J lost 0, with 4 bases in between. The CDR3 is 13 residues long.

The rearrangement links TRBV9 to TRBJ2-5, with D possibly TRBD2 on 6 matching bases. CDR1 and CDR2 from the germline V gene are SGDLS and YYNGEE. The germline V and J ends were trimmed by 0 bases and 1 base, with 10 bases remaining between them. The length of the CDR3 is 15 residues. CDR3 amino acids: CASSVGPSAQETQYF. In DNA, the CDR3 is TGTGCCAGCAGCGTAGGTCCTAGCGCCCAAGAGACCCAGTACTTC.

The CDR3 bases are TGTGCCAGCAGCTTGGGGGGACAGGGGAAAGGCGAGCAGTACTTC. Its protein product is CASSLGGQGKGEQYF. V is TRBV5-4 and J is TRBJ2-7; 10 nucleotides align to TRBD1. With V trimmed by 0 bases and J by 6 bases, 6 bases remained unmatched. The CDR3 length is 15 residues. Germline values: CDR1 SGHNT, CDR2 YYREEE (reference sequence).

V gene TRBV5-1 combines with J gene TRBJ2-4; D not resolved. This CDR3 spans 14 amino acids. V dropped 0 bases and J dropped 0 bases, with 4 bases sitting between them. Germline V gives CDR1 SGHRS, CDR2 YFSETQ. Here the CDR3 DNA reads TGCGCCAGCAGCTTGGTTGGAGCCAAAAACATTCAGTACTTC. Amino acid sequence: CASSLVGAKNIQYF.

This clone showed up just once. Other DNA sequences from this sample encode an identical CDR3 as well. The chain has TRBV5-1 and TRBJ2-1; the D gene could be TRBD1 or TRBD2 (5 bases each). CDR1 is SGHRS, CDR2 YFSETQ, per germline. V was pared by 0 bases and J by 3 bases, with 13 bases between. CDR3 length equals 16 residues. DNA of the CDR3: TGCGCCAGCAGCTTGGGGGGGACCCCCCGCTACAATGAGCAGTTCTTC. This encodes CASSLGGTPRYNEQFF.

This sequence joins TRBV7-8 and TRBJ2-5; no firm D call. Deletions cut 1 base from V and 2 bases from J, with 8 bases between. This CDR3 has 14 amino acids. Germline V CDR1 and CDR2: SGHVS, FQNEAQ. This chain's CDR3 is CASSLGAQQETQYF. In DNA form, the CDR3 reads TGTGCCAGCAGCTTAGGAGCGCAACAAGAGACCCAGTACTTC.

Concerning this clone itself: The sample carries other DNA sequences with the same CDR3. This chain links TRBV7-8 with TRBJ2-7; D ambiguous. V was cut by 1 base and J by 3 bases, with 4 bases left in between. The CDR3 is 12 residues long. CDR1 is SGHVS and CDR2 is FQNEAQ in the germline V gene. Here the CDR3 DNA reads TGTGCCAGCAGCTTAGTAGGCTACGAGCAGTACTTC. It translates to CASSLVGYEQYF.

J is TRBJ1-1 and V is TRBV10-3; D is unclear. From germline, CDR1 is ENHRY and CDR2 SYGVKD. The V end was cut by 10 bases, the J end by 2 bases, with 17 bases between. This CDR3 contains 14 residues. CDR3 protein: CATLGDVVNTEAFF. The CDR3 DNA reads as TGTGCCACCCTAGGTGACGTCGTCAACACTGAAGCTTTCTTT.

V is TRBV30 and J is TRBJ1-4, with 7 bases identical to TRBD1. Germline V CDR1 and CDR2: GTSNPN, SVGIG (reference sequence). The CDR3 loop spans 13 amino acids. V trimming: 3 bases; J trimming: 8 bases; junction bases outside the gene matches: 6. The CDR3 nucleotides read TGTGCCTGGAGGGAAACAGGGGAAGAAAAACTGTTTTTT. Protein: CAWRETGEEKLFF.

The chain joins TRBV19 to TRBJ1-2, with a weak D call TRBD1 (5 bases). This CDR3 region has 14 residues. Germline CDR1 and CDR2: LNHDA and SQIVND (reference sequence). V lost 1 base and J lost 4, with 10 bases in between. The CDR3: CASSIGGASYGYTF. The CDR3 nucleotides read TGTGCCAGTAGTATAGGTGGGGCAAGCTATGGCTACACCTTC.